This T cell receptor beta chain was found in a study of T-cell memory formation after mild COVID-19. Study conclusions and caveats: Mainly CM and EM harbored the contracting CD4+ clones; mainly EMRA harbored the CD8+ ones. The finding that pre-infection memory included some responding clones suggested that cross-reactive memory joined. While clones contracting from day 15 to 85 were balanced between CD4 and CD8, later expanders leaned CD4+.

On this clonotype itself: No antigen is known for it.

TCRdb itself ran the 5' RACE reads through MiXCR, one entry per CDR3 protein. In the table there are 130,000 to 150,000 distinct CDR3 sequences, around 5.8% of which are singletons. Germline lookup yields CDR1 SGHRS and CDR2 YFSETQ. This CDR3 comprises 16 residues. The V segment lost 4 bases and the J segment 3 bases; nucleotides outside the gene matches: 13. Input material: PBMCs or a T cell subset sorted from them (not recorded which). This clonotype originated in an adult woman who had mild COVID-19 (a few samples of this study predate the infection). Cell type and time point are not known. This chain uses TRBV5-1 with TRBJ2-7, with 7 bases aligning to TRBD2. This CDR3 is CASSAWPTSEYYEQYV. For the CDR3, the DNA is TGCGCCAGCAGCGCTTGGCCTACTAGCGAATACTACGAGCAGTACGTC.